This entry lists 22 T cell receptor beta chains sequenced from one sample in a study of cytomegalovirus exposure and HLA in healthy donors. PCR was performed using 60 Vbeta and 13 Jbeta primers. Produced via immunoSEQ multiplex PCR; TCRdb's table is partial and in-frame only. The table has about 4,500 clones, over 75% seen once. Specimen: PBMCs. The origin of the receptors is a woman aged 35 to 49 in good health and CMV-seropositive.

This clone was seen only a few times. In DNA form, the CDR3 reads TGTGCCTATACCATTAGGGGACAGGGGCGTAACACTGAAGCTTTCTTT. Translated, it gives CAYTIRGQGRNTEAFF. The rearrangement uses TRBV30 and TRBJ1-1, with TRBD1 matching over 10 bases. V dropped 7 bases and J dropped 2; count of bases not matched to a gene: 13. This CDR3 comprises 16 residues. CDR1 is GTSNPN, CDR2 SVGIG, per germline (reference sequence).

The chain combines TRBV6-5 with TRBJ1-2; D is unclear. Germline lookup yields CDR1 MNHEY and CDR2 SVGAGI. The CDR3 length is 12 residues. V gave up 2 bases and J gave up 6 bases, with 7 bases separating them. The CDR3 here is CASSYSGHGYTF. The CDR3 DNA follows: TGTGCCAGCAGTTACAGTGGCCATGGCTACACCTTC.

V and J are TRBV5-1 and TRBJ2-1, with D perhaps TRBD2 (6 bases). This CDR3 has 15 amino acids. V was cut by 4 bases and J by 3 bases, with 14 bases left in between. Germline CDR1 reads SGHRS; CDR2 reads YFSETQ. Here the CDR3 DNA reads TGCGCCAGCAGCCCCGATGGAGGGGACTACAATGAGCAGTTCTTC. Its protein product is CASSPDGGDYNEQFF.

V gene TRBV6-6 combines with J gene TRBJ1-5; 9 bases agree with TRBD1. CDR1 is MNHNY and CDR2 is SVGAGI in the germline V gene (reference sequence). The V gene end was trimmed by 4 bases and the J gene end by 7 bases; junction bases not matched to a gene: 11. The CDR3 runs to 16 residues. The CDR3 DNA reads TGTGCCAGCAGTTTACGGGGACAGGGTTTGGGGCAGCCCCAGCATTTT. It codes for CASSLRGQGLGQPQHF.

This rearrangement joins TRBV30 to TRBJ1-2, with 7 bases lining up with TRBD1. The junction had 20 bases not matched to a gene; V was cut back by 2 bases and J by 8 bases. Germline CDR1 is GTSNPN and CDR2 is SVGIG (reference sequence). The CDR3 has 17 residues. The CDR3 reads CAWSLPRTGFTTKGYTF. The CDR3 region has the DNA TGTGCCTGGAGTCTACCCCGGACAGGATTTACCACGAAAGGCTACACCTTC.

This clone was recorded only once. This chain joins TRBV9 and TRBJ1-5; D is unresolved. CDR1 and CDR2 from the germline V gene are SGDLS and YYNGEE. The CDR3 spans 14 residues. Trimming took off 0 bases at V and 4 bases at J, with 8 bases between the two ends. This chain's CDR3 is CASSVGTGNQPQHF. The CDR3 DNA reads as TGTGCCAGCAGCGTAGGGACGGGAAATCAGCCCCAGCATTTT.

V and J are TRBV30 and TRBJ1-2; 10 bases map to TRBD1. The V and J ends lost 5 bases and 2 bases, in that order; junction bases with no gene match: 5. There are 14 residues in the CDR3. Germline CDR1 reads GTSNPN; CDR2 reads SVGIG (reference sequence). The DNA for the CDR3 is TGTGCCTGGGACTGGACAGGGGGGAACTATGGCTACACCTTC. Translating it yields CAWDWTGGNYGYTF.

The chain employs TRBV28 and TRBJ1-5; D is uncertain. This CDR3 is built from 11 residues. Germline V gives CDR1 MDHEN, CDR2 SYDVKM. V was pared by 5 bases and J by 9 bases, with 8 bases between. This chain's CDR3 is CASSPDRPQHF. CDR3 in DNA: TGTGCCAGCAGTCCCGATAGGCCCCAGCATTTT.

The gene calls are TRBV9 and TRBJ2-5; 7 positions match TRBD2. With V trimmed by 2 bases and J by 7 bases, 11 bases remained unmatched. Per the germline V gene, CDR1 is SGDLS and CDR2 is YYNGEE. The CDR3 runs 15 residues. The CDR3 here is CASSVALAGLGTQYF. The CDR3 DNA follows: TGTGCCAGCAGCGTCGCCTTAGCGGGTCTAGGGACCCAGTACTTC.

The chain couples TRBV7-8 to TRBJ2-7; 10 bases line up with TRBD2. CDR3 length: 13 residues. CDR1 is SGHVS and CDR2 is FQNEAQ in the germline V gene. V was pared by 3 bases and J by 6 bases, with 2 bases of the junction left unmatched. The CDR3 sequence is CASSLASGSEQYF. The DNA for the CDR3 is TGTGCCAGCAGCTTGGCTAGCGGGAGCGAGCAGTACTTC.

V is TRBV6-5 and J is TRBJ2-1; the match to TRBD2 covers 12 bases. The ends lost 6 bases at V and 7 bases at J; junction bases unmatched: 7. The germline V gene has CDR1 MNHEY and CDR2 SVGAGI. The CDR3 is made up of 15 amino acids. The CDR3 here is CASSFGLAGRNEQFF. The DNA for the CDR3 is TGTGCCAGCAGCTTCGGACTAGCGGGAAGAAATGAGCAGTTCTTC.

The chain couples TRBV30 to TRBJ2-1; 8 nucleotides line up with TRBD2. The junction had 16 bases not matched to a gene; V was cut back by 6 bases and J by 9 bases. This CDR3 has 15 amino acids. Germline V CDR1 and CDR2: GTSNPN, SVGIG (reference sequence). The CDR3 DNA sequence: TGTGCCTGTCCTCCCCACGGGGGCGGGAGGAGTGAGCAGTTCTTC. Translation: CACPPHGGGRSEQFF.

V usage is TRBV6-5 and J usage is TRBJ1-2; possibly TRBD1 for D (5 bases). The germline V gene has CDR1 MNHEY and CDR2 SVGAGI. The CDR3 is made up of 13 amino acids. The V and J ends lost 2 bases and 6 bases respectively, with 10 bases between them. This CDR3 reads CASSYVVGDGYTF. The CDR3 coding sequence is TGTGCCAGCAGTTACGTAGTAGGGGATGGCTACACCTTC.

CDR3 DNA sequence: TGTGCCTGGAGTGTAACCTTCTTGGGGGGGCAGCCCCAGCATTTT. Protein sequence: CAWSVTFLGGQPQHF. The chain uses TRBV30 and TRBJ1-5, with TRBD1 as a possible D gene (5 bases). From germline, CDR1 is GTSNPN and CDR2 SVGIG (reference sequence). This CDR3 region has 15 residues. V gave up 0 bases and J gave up 7 bases, with 16 bases separating them.

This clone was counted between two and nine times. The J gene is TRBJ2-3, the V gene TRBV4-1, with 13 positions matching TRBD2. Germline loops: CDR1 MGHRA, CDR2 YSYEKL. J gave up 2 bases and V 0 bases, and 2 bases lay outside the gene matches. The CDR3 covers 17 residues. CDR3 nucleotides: TGCGCCAGCAGCCAAGAACTAGCGGGGGGGCCCACAGATACGCAGTATTTT. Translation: CASSQELAGGPTDTQYF.

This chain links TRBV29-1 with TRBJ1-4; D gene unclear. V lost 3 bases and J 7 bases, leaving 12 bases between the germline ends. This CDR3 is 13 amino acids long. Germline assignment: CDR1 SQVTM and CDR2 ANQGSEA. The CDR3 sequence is CSVDPAGGEKLFF. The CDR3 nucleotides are TGCAGCGTTGACCCTGCGGGAGGTGAAAAACTGTTTTTT.

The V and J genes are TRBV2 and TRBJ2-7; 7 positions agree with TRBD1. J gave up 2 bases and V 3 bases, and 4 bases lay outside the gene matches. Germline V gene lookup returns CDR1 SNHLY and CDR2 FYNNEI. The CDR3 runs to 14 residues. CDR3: CASSEGDRTYEQYF. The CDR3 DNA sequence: TGTGCCAGCAGTGAGGGGGACAGAACCTACGAGCAGTACTTC.

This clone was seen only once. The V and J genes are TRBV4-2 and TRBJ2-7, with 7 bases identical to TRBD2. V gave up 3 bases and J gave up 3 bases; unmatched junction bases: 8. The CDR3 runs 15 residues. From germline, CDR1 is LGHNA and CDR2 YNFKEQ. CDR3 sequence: CASSHRASGNYEQYF. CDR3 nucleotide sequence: TGTGCCAGCAGCCATCGAGCTAGCGGAAACTACGAGCAGTACTTC.

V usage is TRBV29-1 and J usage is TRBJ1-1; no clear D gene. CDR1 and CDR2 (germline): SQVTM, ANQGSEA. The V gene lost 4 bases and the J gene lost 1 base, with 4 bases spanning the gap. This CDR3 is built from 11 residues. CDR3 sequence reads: CSVVRNTEAFF. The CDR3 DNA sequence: TGCAGCGTTGTGCGGAACACTGAAGCTTTCTTT.

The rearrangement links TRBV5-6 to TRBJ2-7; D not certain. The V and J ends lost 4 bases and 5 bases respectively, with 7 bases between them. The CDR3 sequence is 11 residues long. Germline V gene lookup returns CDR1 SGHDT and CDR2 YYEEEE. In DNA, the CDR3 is TGTGCCAGCAGCCTGAGCCACGAGCAGTACTTC. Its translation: CASSLSHEQYF.

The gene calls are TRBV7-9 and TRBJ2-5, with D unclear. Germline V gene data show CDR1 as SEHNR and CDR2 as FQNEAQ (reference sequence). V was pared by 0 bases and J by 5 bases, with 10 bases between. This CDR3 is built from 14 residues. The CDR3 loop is CASSLASSHETQYF. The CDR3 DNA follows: TGTGCCAGCAGCTTAGCGTCTAGTCACGAGACCCAGTACTTC.

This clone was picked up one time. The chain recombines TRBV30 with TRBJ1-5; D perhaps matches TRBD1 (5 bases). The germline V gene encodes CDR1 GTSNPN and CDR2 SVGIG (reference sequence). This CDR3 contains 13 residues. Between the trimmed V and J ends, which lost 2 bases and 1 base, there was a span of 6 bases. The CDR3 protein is CAWSQGSNQPQHF. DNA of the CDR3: TGTGCCTGGAGTCAGGGAAGCAATCAGCCCCAGCATTTT.